Presented here are 22 T cell receptor beta chains from one specimen sequenced in a study of beta chain features in type 1 diabetes. Expressed TCRB transcripts were sequenced after all isolated RNA was converted to cDNA. This table comes from immunoSEQ multiplex PCR, and its TCRdb copy is limited to in-frame clones, with some not included. This table has 200,000 to 250,000 clones, around 26% appearing once. The sequenced material came from central memory CD4+ T cells from blood. All receptors derive from a man aged 25 to 40 in good health.

This clone came up a few times. This chain joins TRBV30 and TRBJ1-4; 7 bases line up with TRBD1. The germline gives CDR1 GTSNPN, CDR2 SVGIG (reference sequence). There are 16 residues in the CDR3. V was pared by 1 base and J by 1 base, with 6 bases of the junction left unmatched. In DNA, the CDR3 is TGTGCCTGGAGTGAAGGGGGCATAAGAACTAATGAAAAACTGTTTTTT. This sequence encodes CAWSEGGIRTNEKLFF.

The chain is built from TRBV5-1 and TRBJ2-7, with 9 bases aligning to TRBD1. Germline V gene sequence: CDR1 SGHRS, CDR2 YFSETQ. The CDR3 has 14 residues. V lost 3 bases and J lost 3; bases outside the gene matches: 4. Here the CDR3 reads CASSSGQGGYEQYF. The CDR3 DNA follows: TGCGCCAGCAGCTCGGGACAGGGTGGCTACGAGCAGTACTTC.

This clone was seen a few times. The gene calls are TRBV2 and TRBJ2-1, with D perhaps matching TRBD1 or TRBD2 (5 bases each). This CDR3 comprises 15 residues. Deletions cut 1 base from V and 8 bases from J, with 15 bases between. CDR1 and CDR2 from the germline V gene are SNHLY and FYNNEI. CDR3 DNA sequence: TGTGCCAGCAGTGAAGGGGGCGCTAGCTCCGATGAGCAGTTCTTC. Residues: CASSEGGASSDEQFF.

This clone has just a few counts. The chain links TRBV30 to TRBJ1-1; D not certain. CDR1 is GTSNPN, CDR2 SVGIG, per germline (reference sequence). Trimming stripped 0 bases from V and 5 bases from J, with 25 bases between. The CDR3 covers 18 residues. In DNA form, the CDR3 reads TGTGCCTGGAGTGTACGATCGGGGAGCCAAAGGAGTCGGACTGAAGCTTTCTTT. It codes for CAWSVRSGSQRSRTEAFF.

The chain employs TRBV29-1 and TRBJ1-2; 7 bases are a match to TRBD1. V lost 5 bases to trimming and J lost 8 bases; unmatched junction nucleotides: 14. Germline V CDR1 and CDR2: SQVTM, ANQGSEA. The CDR3 spans 14 residues. This chain's CDR3 is CSVPRSGTEDGYTF. CDR3 sequence (DNA): TGCAGCGTTCCCCGATCCGGGACAGAGGACGGCTACACCTTC. Full variable domain (missing parts from reference TRBV29-1 and TRBJ1-2): SAVISQKPSRDICQRGTSLTIQCQVDSQVTMMFWYRQQPGQSLTLIATANQGSEATYESGFVIDKFPISRPNLTFSTLTVSNMSPEDSSIYLCSVPRSGTEDGYTFGSGTRLTVV.

Only a few counts were recorded for this clone. The chain couples TRBV7-9 to TRBJ2-5; no reliable D call. The V gene's germline CDR1 is SEHNR and CDR2 FQNEAQ (reference sequence). Trimming took 5 bases from V and 4 from J, leaving 20 bases between them. The length of the CDR3 is 16 residues. The CDR3 loop reads CASSPRRVTIGETQYF. The CDR3 DNA is TGTGCCAGCAGCCCCCGTAGGGTAACTATAGGAGAGACCCAGTACTTC.

This sequence joins TRBV28 and TRBJ2-1; 12 nucleotides match TRBD2. CDR1 is MDHEN and CDR2 is SYDVKM in the germline V gene. This CDR3 region has 17 residues. V trimming: 4 bases; J trimming: 7 bases; junction bases outside the gene matches: 11. The CDR3 region is CASSSPLAGGPRNEQFF. CDR3 nucleotide sequence: TGTGCCAGCAGTTCCCCTCTAGCGGGAGGGCCGCGGAATGAGCAGTTCTTC.

This clone was seen many times. The chain has TRBV9 and TRBJ2-3, with 11 bases fitting TRBD2. Germline CDR1 reads SGDLS; CDR2 reads YYNGEE. V trimming: 0 bases; J trimming: 1 base; junction bases outside the gene matches: 1. CDR3 length equals 16 residues. CDR3 DNA sequence: TGTGCCAGCAGCGTAGGTAGCGGGAGGGGCACAGATACGCAGTATTTT. Its protein product is CASSVGSGRGTDTQYF.

This clone was detected a few times. This rearrangement joins TRBV9 to TRBJ2-7; 8 nucleotides line up with TRBD2. The CDR3 length is 16 residues. V trimming: 0 bases; J trimming: 4 bases; junction bases outside the gene matches: 9. The germline V gene encodes CDR1 SGDLS and CDR2 YYNGEE. In DNA form, the CDR3 reads TGTGCCAGCAGCGTAGCTCCCCTAGCGGGCGTTTACGAGCAGTACTTC. It translates to CASSVAPLAGVYEQYF.

The chain employs TRBV9 and TRBJ1-3; D is undetermined. Germline V lookup: CDR1 SGDLS, CDR2 YYNGEE. CDR3 length: 16 residues. V lost 0 bases and J 0 bases, leaving 10 bases between the germline ends. The CDR3 region is CASSVGPGGSGNTIYF. In DNA, the CDR3 is TGTGCCAGCAGCGTAGGACCGGGCGGCTCTGGAAACACCATATATTTT. The full variable domain, rest sourced from reference TRBV9 and TRBJ1-3, is DSGVTQTPKHLITATGQRVTLRCSPRSGDLSVYWYQQSLDQGLQFLIQYYNGEERAKGNILERFSAQQFPDLHSELNLSSLELGDSALYFCASSVGPGGSGNTIYFGEGSWLTVV.

This chain links TRBV29-1 with TRBJ2-6; a weak D match, TRBD1 (6 bases). With 0 bases removed from V and 0 bases from J, the gap between germline ends came to 18 bases. The CDR3 consists of 19 residues. CDR1 and CDR2 (germline): SQVTM, ANQGSEA. The DNA of the CDR3 is TGCAGCGTTGAAGACCCGGGACAAGTTGTCCTCTCTGGGGCCAACGTCCTGACTTTC. As protein: CSVEDPGQVVLSGANVLTF.

The chain recombines TRBV30 with TRBJ2-3; 11 bases line up with TRBD2. CDR3 length: 15 residues. CDR1 and CDR2 from the germline V gene are GTSNPN and SVGIG (reference sequence). Trimming removed 1 base from V and 3 bases from J; junction bases left unmatched: 3. CDR3 nucleotide sequence: TGTGCCTGGAGTGAGGGACTAGCGGAGACAGATACGCAGTATTTT. Its protein product is CAWSEGLAETDTQYF.

The chain couples TRBV6-1 to TRBJ2-1; D is undetermined. Germline V lookup: CDR1 MNHNS, CDR2 SASEGT. The V gene lost 2 bases and the J gene lost 8 bases, with 13 bases spanning the gap. There are 14 residues in the CDR3. The CDR3, as DNA: TGTGCCAGCAGTGAAAATTGGGCTGGGGATGAGCAGTTCTTC. It codes for CASSENWAGDEQFF.

This clone has only a few counts. This chain links TRBV28 with TRBJ1-2, with 8 bases fitting TRBD1. CDR1 MDHEN and CDR2 SYDVKM come from the germline V gene. This CDR3 region has 13 residues. The junction had 9 bases not matched to a gene; V was cut back by 7 bases and J by 8 bases. The chain's CDR3 is CASTEDRARGYTF. CDR3 sequence (DNA): TGTGCCAGCACCGAGGACAGGGCCCGCGGCTACACCTTC.

This clone was observed a handful of times. The V call is TRBV7-7, the J call TRBJ2-1, with 11 bases lining up with TRBD2. V lost 4 bases, J lost 4 bases, and 9 bases stayed unmatched. This CDR3 spans 17 amino acids. CDR1 SSHAT and CDR2 FNYEAQ come from the germline V gene (reference sequence). The CDR3 coding sequence is TGTGCCAGCAGCTCACGTACCGGGACTAGCGGATACAATGAGCAGTTCTTC. This encodes CASSSRTGTSGYNEQFF.

V usage is TRBV21-1 and J usage is TRBJ2-3; no DNA check was done on the table's D call, TRBD1. TRBV21-1 is a documented pseudogene. CDR3 length: 17 residues. This chain's CDR3 is CASSTVPGQGPTDTQYF. The CDR3 nucleotides are TGTGCCAGCAGCACCGTCCCGGGACAGGGCCCCACAGATACGCAGTATTTT.

Only a few counts were recorded for this clone. The J gene is TRBJ2-1, the V gene TRBV7-7; maybe TRBD2 (5 bases). Germline-derived CDR1 and CDR2 are SSHAT and FNYEAQ (reference sequence). V was clipped by 5 bases and J by 5 bases, with 10 bases between them. The CDR3 length is 13 residues. This CDR3 is CASSPPGNNEQFF. As DNA, the CDR3 is TGTGCCAGCAGCCCCCCGGGGAACAATGAGCAGTTCTTC. The full variable domain, completed using reference TRBV7-7 and TRBJ2-1, is GAGVSQSPRYKVTKRGQDVTLRCDPISSHATLYWYQQALGQGPEFLTYFNYEAQPDKSGLPSDRFSAERPEGSISTLTIQRTEQRDSAMYRCASSPPGNNEQFFGPGTRLTVL.

Remarks on this clone: The junction departs from germline at one end; a sequencing error may be responsible. The rearrangement links TRBV30 to TRBJ2-1; D is perhaps TRBD2 (7 bases). The germline V gene encodes CDR1 GTSNPN and CDR2 SVGIG (reference sequence). The CDR3 length is 16 residues. CDR3 in DNA: TGTGCCGGGAGTGTAGGCGGGGGCCAACCTTACAATGAGCAGTTCTTC. This encodes CAGSVGGGQPYNEQFF.

This clone was recorded a few times. The chain carries TRBV5-6 and TRBJ2-5, with D unclear. Germline V CDR1 and CDR2: SGHDT, YYEEEE. This CDR3 is built from 14 residues. Trimming cost V 2 bases and J 5 bases, with 13 bases left between them. The CDR3 is CASSFRYSLETQYF. The CDR3 DNA follows: TGTGCCAGCAGCTTTAGGTACAGCTTGGAGACCCAGTACTTC.

V and J are TRBV9 and TRBJ2-7; no clear D. The CDR3 covers 12 residues. The V and J ends lost 4 bases and 1 base respectively, with 6 bases between them. Germline V CDR1 and CDR2: SGDLS, YYNGEE. The CDR3 region has the DNA TGTGCCAGCAGCCCTGGGTCCTACGAGCAGTACTTC. Amino acid sequence: CASSPGSYEQYF.

This clone occurred many times. This rearrangement joins TRBV28 to TRBJ2-5; TRBD1 matches 8 bases. J lost 4 bases, V lost 6 bases, and 4 bases had no gene match. The CDR3 totals 13 residues. Germline V CDR1 and CDR2: MDHEN, SYDVKM. For the CDR3, the DNA is TGTGCCAGCAGACTCCAGGGGGCAGAGACCCAGTACTTC. It yields the protein CASRLQGAETQYF.

The rearrangement links TRBV5-1 to TRBJ2-5; TRBD2 is a possible D gene (5 bases). There are 13 residues in the CDR3. Germline assignment: CDR1 SGHRS and CDR2 YFSETQ. V was trimmed by 0 bases and J by 5 bases, leaving 8 bases between them. CDR3 coding DNA: TGCGCCAGCAGCTTGGAGTCGGGGGAGACCCAGTACTTC. It codes for CASSLESGETQYF.